This T cell receptor (beta chain) is from a study of blood T cell repertoires in COVID-19. Study as a whole: COVID-19 samples collected from the United States, Italy and Spain covered acute and convalescent phases.

After removal of 5 bases from V and 5 bases from J, the junction contained 7 bases not matched to a gene. This CDR3 comprises 14 residues. The germline gives CDR1 SEHNR, CDR2 FQNEAQ (reference sequence). Per the original data handling: It was from reference gene primer amplification that nucleated cell counts were estimated. Libraries were prepared by immunoSEQ multiplex PCR; TCRdb keeps only in-frame clonotypes and omits some of them. Clone size and the V and J calls come from that table; the DNA yielded D and trimming. The table shows about 190,000 clones, with 70% to 85% occurring only once. The sequence was obtained from a man in his fifties who had recovered from COVID-19. The rearrangement links TRBV7-9 to TRBJ2-5, with 8 bases lining up with TRBD2. The sample taken for sequencing was peripheral blood. As DNA, the CDR3 is TGTGCCAGCAGCACGACTAGCGATCGGGAGACCCAGTACTTC. It yields the protein CASSTTSDRETQYF.